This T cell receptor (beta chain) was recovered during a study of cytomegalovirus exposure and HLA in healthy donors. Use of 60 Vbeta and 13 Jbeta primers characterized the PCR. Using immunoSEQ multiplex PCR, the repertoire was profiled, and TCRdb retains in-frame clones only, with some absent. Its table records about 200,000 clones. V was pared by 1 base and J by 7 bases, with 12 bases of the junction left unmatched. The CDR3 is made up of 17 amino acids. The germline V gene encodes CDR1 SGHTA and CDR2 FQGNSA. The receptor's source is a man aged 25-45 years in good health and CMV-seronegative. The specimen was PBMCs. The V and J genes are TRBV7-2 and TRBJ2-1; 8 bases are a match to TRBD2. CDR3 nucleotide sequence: TGTGCCAGCAGCTTAGTGGGGCGAGCGGGAGTATGGAATGAGCAGTTCTTC. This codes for CASSLVGRAGVWNEQFF.